This T cell receptor (beta chain) was observed in a study of blood T cell repertoires in COVID-19. In the original analysis: Estimated nucleated cell counts came from reference gene primer amplification. Repertoires were generated with immunoSEQ multiplex PCR, while TCRdb's copy carries only in-frame clones and drops some. The D gene and trimming were derived from the DNA, and the V and J assignments and clone size from that table. Here the sample spans around 15,000 clones, around 82% being singletons. CDR1 is LNHDA, CDR2 SQIVND, per germline (reference sequence). The CDR3 extends over 14 amino acids. The V and J ends lost 6 bases and 6 bases respectively, with 17 bases between them.

The source of this sequence is a human donor in a cohort sampled during active COVID-19. V and J are TRBV19 and TRBJ1-1, with a tentative D call TRBD1 (5 bases). Sequenced input: peripheral blood. The CDR3 sequence is CASRPRGDTAEAFF. The CDR3 DNA sequence: TGTGCCAGTAGGCCTCGGGGGGATACGGCTGAAGCTTTCTTT.